The 14 T cell receptor beta chains below were found in one sample sequenced in a study of spatial heterogeneity in lung cancer. TCRdb processed the 5' RACE reads anew with MiXCR; each CDR3 protein has one entry. The sample table includes roughly 64 distinct CDR3 sequences. The time point here: sample taken at primary tumor resection. Source: normal lung tissue next to the tumor, taken at surgery. These receptor sequences come from a male donor with early-stage non-small cell lung cancer.

This clonotype is hyperexpanded (1% or more) by share. For a library built for alpha chains, this beta chain is a stray read; little rests on its size. The rearrangement links TRBV19 to TRBJ2-2; 13 nucleotides line up with TRBD2. Germline V gene lookup returns CDR1 LNHDA and CDR2 SQIVND (reference sequence). The J segment lost 5 bases and the V segment lost 6 bases, leaving 21 bases of the junction unmatched. CDR3 length: 21 residues. The CDR3 reads CASSHSRATSGRARGTGELFF. CDR3 nucleotide sequence: TGTGCCAGTAGCCACTCAAGGGCAACTAGCGGGAGGGCGAGAGGGACCGGGGAGCTGTTTTTT.

As concerns this clonotype: For a library built for alpha chains, this beta chain is a stray read; little rests on its size. The chain recombines TRBV10-2 with TRBJ1-6, with 8 bases fitting TRBD1. The germline CDR1 and CDR2 sequences are WSHSY and SAAADI. The length of the CDR3 is 14 residues. V lost 5 bases to trimming and J lost 10 bases; unmatched junction nucleotides: 7. The CDR3, as DNA: TGCGCCAGCAGTCAGGACAGGGCGCGCTCACCCCTCCACTTT. It specifies CASSQDRARSPLHF.

About this clonotype: This beta chain is an off-target read within a library intended for alpha chains, so its frequency means little. The chain recombines TRBV18 with TRBJ2-1; D is uncertain. CDR1 is KGHSH, CDR2 LQKENI, per germline. This CDR3 has 12 residues. Trimming took 4 bases from V and 7 from J, leaving 8 bases between them. This CDR3 reads CASSQDGNEQFF. The CDR3 nucleotides are TGTGCCAGCTCACAAGACGGGAATGAGCAGTTCTTC.

For this clonotype: Found in a library prepared for alpha chains, this beta chain is an off-target read, and its abundance has little meaning. The rearrangement links TRBV6-6 to TRBJ1-2, with 10 nucleotides matching TRBD1. J was trimmed by 6 bases and V by 6 bases; bases with no gene match: 7. Germline V gives CDR1 MNHNY, CDR2 SVGAGI (reference sequence). This CDR3 is 14 amino acids long. CDR3 DNA: TGTGCCAGCAGACAACCGGGACAGGGGAATGGCTACACCTTC. This sequence encodes CASRQPGQGNGYTF.

Comment on this clonotype: The library was designed around alpha chains, so this beta chain is a stray read whose abundance carries little weight. J is TRBJ1-2 and V is TRBV7-2; a weak D match, TRBD1 (5 bases). V lost 1 base, J lost 4 bases, and 13 bases lay in between. The germline V gene encodes CDR1 SGHTA and CDR2 FQGNSA. CDR3 length: 15 residues. CDR3 bases: TGTGCCAGCAGCTTAGAGGCAGGGAGCATCTATGGCTACACCTTC. It codes for CASSLEAGSIYGYTF.

As for this clonotype: One junction end does not reproduce the germline sequence, and a read error may be involved. Since the library was made to target alpha chains, this beta chain is a stray read and its abundance is not meaningful. J is TRBJ2-5 and V is TRBV19; no firm D call. Germline V lookup: CDR1 LNHDA, CDR2 SQIVND (reference sequence). The CDR3 length is 13 residues. The CDR3 is CASSTSLQETEYF. The CDR3 nucleotides are TGTGCCAGTAGTACCTCCTTACAAGAGACCGAGTACTTC. Drawing the rest from reference TRBV19 and TRBJ2-5, the complete variable domain is DGGITQSPKYLFRKEGQNVTLSCEQNLNHDAMYWYRQDPGQGLRLIYYSQIVNDFQKGDIAEGYSVSREKKESFPLTVTSAQKNPTAFYLCASSTSLQETEYFGPGTRLLVL.

Concerning this clonotype itself: A library prepared for alpha chains yielded this beta chain as an off-target read; its size is of little meaning. V is TRBV20-1 and J is TRBJ2-7; 8 bases line up with TRBD1. This CDR3 contains 13 residues. The trim removed 5 bases at V and 2 bases at J, leaving 5 bases unmatched. Looked up from germline, CDR1 is DFQATT and CDR2 is SNEGSKA (reference sequence). The CDR3: CSAGRTGTYEQYV. The DNA for the CDR3 is TGCAGTGCTGGGAGGACAGGGACCTACGAGCAGTACGTC.

As for this clonotype: Little can be read into the size of this beta chain, an off-target read in a library designed for alpha chains. The chain uses TRBV7-9 and TRBJ2-1; 11 bases are shared with TRBD2. V gave up 3 bases and J gave up 1 base; unmatched junction bases: 5. The germline V gene has CDR1 SEHNR and CDR2 FQNEAQ (reference sequence). This CDR3 region has 17 residues. In DNA form, the CDR3 reads TGTGCCAGCAGCTTGGGACTAGCGGTAGCATCCTACAATGAGCAGTTCTTC. This codes for CASSLGLAVASYNEQFF.

Comments on this clonotype: This beta chain lies outside the target of a library built for alpha chains; its clone size means little. The chain is built from TRBV5-1 and TRBJ2-5; D possibly corresponds to TRBD1 (6 bases). Germline CDR1 is SGHRS and CDR2 is YFSETQ. Trimming cost V 4 bases and J 1 base, with 11 bases left between them. CDR3 length: 14 residues. The chain's CDR3 is CASSLQGSQETQYF. The CDR3 region has the DNA TGCGCCAGCAGCCTACAGGGCTCCCAAGAGACCCAGTACTTC.

This clonotype was counted between two and nine times. Within a library made for alpha chains, this beta chain is off target, and its count is uninformative. This chain connects TRBV2 to TRBJ2-7; perhaps TRBD2 as D (5 bases). This CDR3 is built from 16 residues. Germline lookup yields CDR1 SNHLY and CDR2 FYNNEI. V shed 5 bases and J shed 2 bases, with 19 bases lying between them. Written as DNA, the CDR3 is TGTGCCAGCAGTTCTCCGACGGAGGATAATCCCTACGAGCAGTACGTC. Amino acid sequence: CASSSPTEDNPYEQYV.

On this clonotype itself: This beta chain is a stray read from a library made for alpha chains; its abundance is not meaningful. This rearrangement joins TRBV6-2 or TRBV6-3 to TRBJ2-1; possible D gene TRBD2, 6 bases. The CDR3 runs 14 residues. V shed 0 bases and J shed 9 bases, with 12 bases lying between them. Germline CDR1 and CDR2: MNHEY and SVGEGT. The CDR3 region is CASSYSSRGFEQFF. In nucleotides, the CDR3 is TGTGCCAGCAGTTACTCGTCTCGGGGGTTTGAGCAGTTCTTC.

To note about this clonotype: This beta chain is a stray sequence in a library constructed for alpha chains; its clone size is not meaningful. In DNA form, the CDR3 reads TGTGCCAGCAGCACGGGGAACAATGAGCAGTTCTTC. As protein: CASSTGNNEQFF. This rearrangement joins TRBV7-9 to TRBJ2-1; D may be TRBD2 (5 bases). Germline CDR1 reads SEHNR; CDR2 reads FQNEAQ (reference sequence). The CDR3 covers 12 residues. V was pared by 5 bases and J by 5 bases, with 7 bases between.

As regards this clonotype: This beta chain slipped into a library made for alpha chains as a stray read, so its size is not meaningful. The V call is TRBV24-1, the J call TRBJ2-2; D remains ambiguous. CDR1 is KGHDR, CDR2 SFDVKD, per germline. There are 13 residues in the CDR3. Deletions cut 7 bases from V and 0 bases from J, with 5 bases between. The chain's CDR3 is CATRGSNTGELFF. CDR3 in DNA: TGTGCCACCAGGGGGTCGAACACCGGGGAGCTGTTTTTT.

A note on this clonotype: The size of this beta chain means little, since it is a stray read in a library made for alpha chains. The V call is TRBV10-3, the J call TRBJ2-1; 15 nucleotides line up with TRBD2. V shed 9 bases, J shed 7 bases, and the junction held 1 base outside the gene matches. The CDR3 runs 13 residues. Germline loops: CDR1 ENHRY, CDR2 SYGVKD. The CDR3: CAIGLAGGNEQFF. As DNA, the CDR3 is TGTGCCATTGGACTAGCGGGAGGGAATGAGCAGTTCTTC.